This TCR beta chain was captured by sequencing in a study of control samples from healthy donors and cancer patients. Here immunoSEQ multiplex PCR was the method, and the copy in TCRdb shows in-frame clones only, minus some. The sample lists roughly 150,000 clones; 88% were seen once. Unmatched junction bases numbered 9, after V lost 3 bases and J lost 5 bases. Germline CDR1 LNHNV, CDR2 YYDKDF (reference sequence). This CDR3 has 16 residues. The chain couples TRBV15 to TRBJ2-7, with 11 bases fitting TRBD1. The origin of this receptor is a man younger than 35 in good health. The source material was blood. CDR3 sequence (DNA): TGTGCCACCAGCAGCGGACCCGGGACAGGGGGAAACGAGCAGTACTTC. Its translation: CATSSGPGTGGNEQYF.